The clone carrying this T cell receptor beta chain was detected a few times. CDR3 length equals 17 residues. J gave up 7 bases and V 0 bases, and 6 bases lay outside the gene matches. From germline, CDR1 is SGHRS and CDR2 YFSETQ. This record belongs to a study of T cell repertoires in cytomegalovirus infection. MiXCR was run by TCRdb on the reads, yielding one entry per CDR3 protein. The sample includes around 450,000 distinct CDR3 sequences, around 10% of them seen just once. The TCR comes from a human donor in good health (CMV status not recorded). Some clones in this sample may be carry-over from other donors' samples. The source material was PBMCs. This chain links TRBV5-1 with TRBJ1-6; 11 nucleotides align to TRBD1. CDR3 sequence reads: CASSLGRGTGGNSPLHF. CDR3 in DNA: TGCGCCAGCAGCTTGGGGCGAGGGACAGGGGGAAATTCACCCCTCCACTTT.